These T cell receptor beta chains were read from a single sample in a study of cytomegalovirus exposure and HLA in healthy donors. The repertoire was sequenced with immunoSEQ multiplex PCR; TCRdb's copy has only in-frame clones and lacks some. The sample holds about 110,000 clones, over 60% seen once. The specimen sequenced was PBMCs. The receptors originated from a young man in good health and CMV-seropositive. The CDR3 runs from the conserved cysteine through the conserved F or W. D genes are given only for firm matches. The size of a clone is reported for some rows only, either as once, few or many, or as a class for expanded clones.

>TRBV5-4|TRBJ2-3|-|-
CASSSHRVEADTQYF
TGTGCCAGCAGCAGCCACAGGGTAGAGGCAGATACGCAGTATTTT
>TRBV28|TRBJ1-2|TRBD1|-
CASSPGTGVYGYTF
TGTGCCAGCAGTCCCGGGACAGGGGTCTATGGCTACACCTTC
>TRBV9|TRBJ2-3|-|-
CASSTSGATDTQYF
TGTGCCAGCTCTACGTCCGGTGCCACAGATACGCAGTATTTT
>TRBV6-5|TRBJ2-5|-|few
CASSYSSGLETQYF
TGTGCCAGCAGTTACTCGTCCGGGTTGGAGACCCAGTACTTC
>TRBV10-3|TRBJ1-5|-|-
CAISGSSWDTQHF
TGTGCCATCAGTGGGAGTTCCTGGGACACCCAGCATTTT
>TRBV20-1|TRBJ2-7|-|-
CSARGAYEQYF
TGCAGTGCTAGAGGCGCCTACGAGCAGTACTTC
>TRBV6-6|TRBJ1-6|-|-
CASSYDSQSPLHF
TGTGCCAGCAGTTACGACAGTCAATCACCCCTCCACTTT
>TRBV18|TRBJ2-3|-|-
CASSPQRRPSTDTQYF
TGTGCCAGCTCACCACAGCGGCGGCCTAGCACAGATACGCAGTATTTT
>TRBV6-5|TRBJ1-1|TRBD1|-
CASSYQGQINTEAFF
TGTGCCAGCAGTTACCAGGGACAGATAAACACTGAAGCTTTCTTT
>TRBV19|TRBJ1-2|-|-
CASSLPGAVYGYTF
TGTGCCAGTAGTTTACCGGGAGCAGTTTATGGCTACACCTTC
>TRBV4-3|TRBJ2-3|TRBD1|once
CASSQAGQGSTDTQYF
TGCGCCAGCAGCCAAGCCGGACAGGGGAGCACAGATACGCAGTATTTT
>TRBV27|TRBJ2-3|-|-
CASSLSWQVSGTQYF
TGTGCCAGCAGTTTATCGTGGCAGGTTAGCGGTACGCAGTATTTT
>TRBV4-2|TRBJ1-2|TRBD1|-
CASSQDGTGDYGYTF
TGTGCCAGCAGCCAAGACGGGACAGGGGACTATGGCTACACCTTC
>TRBV29-1|TRBJ1-2|TRBD1|-
CSVQTGNYGYTF
TGCAGCGTACAGACAGGGAACTATGGCTACACCTTC
>TRBV4-3|TRBJ2-5|-|-
CASSQGVGYQETQYF
TGCGCCAGCAGCCAAGGAGTCGGGTACCAAGAGACCCAGTACTTC